This TCR beta chain derives from a study of cytomegalovirus exposure and HLA in healthy donors (TCRdb year 2017). Study-level background: According to a later analysis, one platform produced both the approximately 110 validation repertoires and the 620 or so repertoires of the first cohort. The study aimed to test whether signatures of past pathogen exposure could be identified by cataloging public T cell receptors. Along with the approximately 620-subject first cohort, a separate validation cohort of around 110 different subjects was used. The study combined high-throughput TCR immunosequencing, statistical association of individual TCRs with disease status, and machine learning to predict cytomegalovirus infection status.

Libraries were made using the immunoSEQ multiplex PCR assay. The paper's processing steps were these. A statistical classification framework was developed to diagnose cytomegalovirus status using the catalog of TCR beta chain sequences. TCRdb took this table from immuneACCESS and kept in-frame rearrangements with V and J called. Such tables lack part of the clones; where checked against another copy, unresolved V genes explain under half of the gap, and the rest is unexplained. The DNA gave D and trimming, while V, J and clone size come from that table. The sample contains about 130,000 clones, 85% to 90% of them found a single time. Over 5% of the sample comes from the top ten. Separate from the approximately 700-subject first cohort, the validation cohort of 120 subjects was the group to which the donors belonged. Results the study describes overall, beyond this receptor: A later analysis lacked HLA typing for the validation cohort, so it scored co-occurrence in that cohort across all 120 repertoires. A few of the identified cytomegalovirus-associated TCR beta chains were confirmed in vitro to be specific for cytomegalovirus antigens. The authors suggested that the approach could potentially be generalized to other disease states and immunological phenotypes. While some public TCRs were present in many individuals, most TCR sequences turned up only very rarely across donors. The study gave a list of 150 to 200 TCR beta chains associated with cytomegalovirus. In both the original and validation cohorts, the classifier was reported to diagnose cytomegalovirus status with high specificity and sensitivity. Subsequent analysis determined that TCRs grouped into clusters in the first cohort also showed a tendency toward co-occurrence across the 130 or so validation repertoires, and approximately 94% of cluster scores exceeded 0.

The junction carries 13 bases between V and J, which are trimmed by 4 bases and 5 bases respectively. CDR3 length: 13 amino acids, cysteine to phenylalanine. Only CDR3 DNA is held: 39 bases, read in frame from base 1. CDR1 SGHRS and CDR2 YFSETQ were looked up in the germline V gene. A word on this clone: No cognate antigen has been identified for it. No much larger clone exists at a distance of one base, and base qualities are not known.

Material: PBMCs. The origin of this receptor is a woman under 40 in good health and CMV-seropositive. The chain is encoded by TRBV5-1 joined to TRBJ2-7; no D gene is confidently identified. The nucleotide sequence reads as follows: TGCGCCAGCAGCCTTGGAGCGCACGACGAGCAGTACTTC. Its protein product is CASSLGAHDEQYF.